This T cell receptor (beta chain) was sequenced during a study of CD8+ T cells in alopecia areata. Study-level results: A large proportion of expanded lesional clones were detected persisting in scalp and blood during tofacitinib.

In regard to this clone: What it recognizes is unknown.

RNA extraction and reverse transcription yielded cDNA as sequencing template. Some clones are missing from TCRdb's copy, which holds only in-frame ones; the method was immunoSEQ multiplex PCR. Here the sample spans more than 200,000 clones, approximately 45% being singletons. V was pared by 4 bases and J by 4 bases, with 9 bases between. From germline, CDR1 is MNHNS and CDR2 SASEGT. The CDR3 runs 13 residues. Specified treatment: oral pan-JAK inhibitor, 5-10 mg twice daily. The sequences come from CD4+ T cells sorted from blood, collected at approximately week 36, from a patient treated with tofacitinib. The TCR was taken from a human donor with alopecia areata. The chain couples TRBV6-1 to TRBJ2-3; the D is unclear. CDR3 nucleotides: TGTGCCAGCAGTGTGGAGAGCCCAGATACGCAGTATTTT. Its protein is CASSVESPDTQYF.